This T cell receptor beta chain was found in a study of OX40 agonist ivuxolimab in advanced cancers. With 9 bases removed from V and 12 bases from J, the gap between germline ends came to 12 bases. The CDR3 covers 10 residues. The germline gives CDR1 WNHNN, CDR2 SYGVQD (reference sequence). Sequenced by immunoSEQ multiplex PCR; TCRdb stores in-frame clones only, minus some. Seen here are roughly 88,000 clones, 70% to 90% observed once, and the top ten hold about 4.6%. Sequences were derived from CD4+ or CD8+ T cells sorted from blood, sampled in a trial of the OX40 agonist ivuxolimab. The genes are TRBV10-1 and TRBJ2-1; TRBD2 is a possible D gene (5 bases). The source of this sequence is an adult with an advanced solid tumor such as melanoma, head and neck, liver or kidney cancer. Here the CDR3 DNA reads TGCGCCAGTGGTGAGGGCGCGCAGTTCTTC. As protein: CASGEGAQFF.